This TCR beta chain originates from a study of cytomegalovirus exposure and HLA in healthy donors. Study summary: Earlier work reported 117 million unique TCR beta sequences from some 170 million T cells.

Healthy donors of bone marrow made up the group. In nominal health when sampled, donors likely had unrecorded immune exposures nonetheless. PCR involved 60 Vbeta and 13 Jbeta primers. Generated by immunoSEQ multiplex PCR, the TCRdb table keeps only in-frame clones and is missing some. This listing includes 55,000 to 85,000 clones. Regarding the study as a whole: CMV serostatus was the only recorded immune exposure for donors.

Trimming shortened V by 2 bases and J by 2 bases, and 15 bases separated the two germline ends. Germline-derived CDR1 and CDR2 are KGHSH and LQKENI. This CDR3 is built from 16 residues. Of note for this clone: No antigen is known for it.

This chain joins TRBV18 and TRBJ2-5, with D maybe TRBD2 (6 bases). The sequenced material came from PBMCs. This TCR was recovered from a woman aged 25 to 39 in good health and CMV-seronegative. DNA for the CDR3: TGTGCCAGCTCACCATACGCTAGCGAGGGACAAGAGACCCAGTACTTC. As protein: CASSPYASEGQETQYF. The full variable domain, rest sourced from reference TRBV18 and TRBJ2-5, is NAGVMQNPRHLVRRRGQEARLRCSPMKGHSHVYWYRQLPEEGLKFMVYLQKENIIDESGMPKERFSAEFPKEGPSILRIQQVVRGDSAAYFCASSPYASEGQETQYFGPGTRLLVL.